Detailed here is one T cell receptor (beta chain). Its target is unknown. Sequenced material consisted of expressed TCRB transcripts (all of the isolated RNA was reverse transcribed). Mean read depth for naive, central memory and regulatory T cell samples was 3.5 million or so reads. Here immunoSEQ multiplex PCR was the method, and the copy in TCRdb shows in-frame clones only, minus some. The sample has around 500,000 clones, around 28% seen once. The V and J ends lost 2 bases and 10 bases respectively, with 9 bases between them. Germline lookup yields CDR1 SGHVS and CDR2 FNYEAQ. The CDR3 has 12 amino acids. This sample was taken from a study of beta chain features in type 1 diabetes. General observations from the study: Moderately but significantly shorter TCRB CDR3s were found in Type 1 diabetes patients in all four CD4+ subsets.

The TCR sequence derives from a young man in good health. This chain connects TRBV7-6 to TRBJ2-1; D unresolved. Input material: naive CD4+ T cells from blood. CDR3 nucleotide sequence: TGTGCCAGCAGCTTACCAAAGCAAGAGCAGTTCTTC. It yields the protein CASSLPKQEQFF. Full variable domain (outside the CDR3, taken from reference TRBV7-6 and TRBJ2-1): GAGVSQSPRYKVTKRGQDVALRCDPISGHVSLYWYRQALGQGPEFLTYFNYEAQQDKSGLPNDRFSAERPEGSISTLTIQRTEQRDSAMYRCASSLPKQEQFFGPGTRLTVL.